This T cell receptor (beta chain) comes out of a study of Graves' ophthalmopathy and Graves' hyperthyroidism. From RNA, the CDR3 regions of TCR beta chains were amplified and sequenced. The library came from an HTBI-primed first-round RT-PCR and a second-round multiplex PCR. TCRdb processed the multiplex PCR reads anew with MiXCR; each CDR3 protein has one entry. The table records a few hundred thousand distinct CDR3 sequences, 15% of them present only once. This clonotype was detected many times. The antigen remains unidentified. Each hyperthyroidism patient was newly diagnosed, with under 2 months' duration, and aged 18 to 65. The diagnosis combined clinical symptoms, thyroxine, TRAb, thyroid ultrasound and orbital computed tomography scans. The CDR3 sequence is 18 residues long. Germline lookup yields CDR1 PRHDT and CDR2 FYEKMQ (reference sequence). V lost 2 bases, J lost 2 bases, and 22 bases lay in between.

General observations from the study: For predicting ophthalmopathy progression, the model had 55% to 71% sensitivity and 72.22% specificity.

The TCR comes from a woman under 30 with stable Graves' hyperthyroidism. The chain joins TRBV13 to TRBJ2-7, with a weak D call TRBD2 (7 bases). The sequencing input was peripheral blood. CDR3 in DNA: TGTGCCAGCAGCTTATTTAAGGGTCCGAGCGGGACACCCTACGAGCAGTACTTC. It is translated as CASSLFKGPSGTPYEQYF.